A selection of T cell receptor beta chains follows, all from one sample in a study of T cell changes during pregnancy in multiple sclerosis. The table came from immunoSEQ multiplex PCR; TCRdb's copy has only in-frame clones and leaves some out. The sample lists 45,000 to 60,000 clones; more than 90% were seen once. This specimen was CD8+ T cells from peripheral blood mononuclear cells, taken before pregnancy. These receptors were collected from a female donor with multiple sclerosis, enrolled in a pregnancy study. CDR3s include the opening cysteine and the closing phenylalanine or tryptophan. The D gene is left open where the match is weak. Clone size is not always given. Where it is, it says once, few, many or a class for expanded clones.

d_call	v_call	clone_size	j_call	cdr3_nt	cdr3_aa
-	TRBV7-3	-	TRBJ2-1	TGTGCCAGCGCCAGGGCCGGGCAAGATGAGCAGTTCTTC	CASARAGQDEQFF
-	TRBV2	-	TRBJ1-3	TGTGCCAGCGCGGAGGGCGTCTCTGGAAACACCATATATTTT	CASAEGVSGNTIYF
TRBD2	TRBV10-3	-	TRBJ2-3	TGTGCCATCAGTGAGCCGCTAGCGGGGGGGCCAGCAGATACGCAGTATTTT	CAISEPLAGGPADTQYF
TRBD1	TRBV30	-	TRBJ1-5	TGTGCCTGGAGTGACACAGGGGGCTGGCAGCCCCAGCATTTT	CAWSDTGGWQPQHF
TRBD1	TRBV2	-	TRBJ2-2	TGTGCCAGCAGGGTAGGGACAGTCTGGATGGGCGGGGAGCTGTTTTTT	CASRVGTVWMGGELFF
TRBD2	TRBV7-9	medium-sized	TRBJ2-3	TGTGCCAGCAGCTTAGTGGGGAGGGGATCTAGCACAGATACGCAGTATTTT	CASSLVGRGSSTDTQYF
TRBD2	TRBV11-2	-	TRBJ2-1	TGTGCCAGCAGCTTAGATCCTAGCGGGGGACCCTACAATGAGCAGTTCTTC	CASSLDPSGGPYNEQFF
-	TRBV6-1	-	TRBJ1-6	TGTGCCAGCAGCGATTGGAGGGATGGAAATTCACCCCTCCACTTT	CASSDWRDGNSPLHF
TRBD1	TRBV4-1	-	TRBJ2-7	TGCGCCAGCAGCCCGGCGGGGACAGGTCTCAACGAGCAGTACTTC	CASSPAGTGLNEQYF
-	TRBV13	-	TRBJ2-5	TGTGCCAGCAGCTCACCTAGAGGAGAGACCCAGTACTTC	CASSSPRGETQYF
-	TRBV6-4	-	TRBJ2-3	TGTGCCAGCAGTGACGGGCGTGACACAGATACGCAGTATTTT	CASSDGRDTDTQYF
TRBD1	TRBV10-3	-	TRBJ1-1	TGTGCCATCAGTCGGACAGGGGACACTGAAGCTTTCTTT	CAISRTGDTEAFF
-	TRBV5-8	once	TRBJ1-2	TGTGCCAGCAGCTTCGGGGGATATAGGAATGGCTACACCTTC	CASSFGGYRNGYTF
TRBD2	TRBV6-5	-	TRBJ2-1	TGTGCCAGCAGTTCGGGGGGGCCGACCAATGAGCAGTTCTTC	CASSSGGPTNEQFF
TRBD2	TRBV19	-	TRBJ2-1	TGTGCCAGTAGAACCCAGCGGGGGCCGGGGAATGAGCAGTTCTTC	CASRTQRGPGNEQFF
TRBD1	TRBV9	-	TRBJ1-5	TGTGCCAGCAGCCTCGACCCGGGACAGGGGTCTCAGCCCCAGCATTTT	CASSLDPGQGSQPQHF
-	TRBV5-6	-	TRBJ1-4	TGTGCCAGCAGCTTGGGAGGAGTCGCAACTAATGAAAAACTGTTTTTT	CASSLGGVATNEKLFF
TRBD2	TRBV13	-	TRBJ2-3	TGTGCCAGCAGCTCCCGGGGGGGCATCACAGATACGCAGTATTTT	CASSSRGGITDTQYF
TRBD1	TRBV4-2	-	TRBJ2-1	TGTGCCAGCAGCCCAAGCCAGGGGGCGAGGAATGAGCAGTTCTTC	CASSPSQGARNEQFF
TRBD2	TRBV6-5	-	TRBJ2-1	TGTGCCACCTATGGACTAGCGGGGGGGAATGAGCAGTTCTTC	CATYGLAGGNEQFF
TRBD1	TRBV7-3	-	TRBJ1-1	TGTGCCAGCAGCTTACAAGGGGGCTGGACTGAAGCTTTCTTT	CASSLQGGWTEAFF
-	TRBV19	-	TRBJ2-7	TGTGCCAGTAGTCCGGGACCCTGGGAGGCCTACGAGCAGTACTTC	CASSPGPWEAYEQYF
-	TRBV9	-	TRBJ2-1	TGTGCCAGCAGCGTAGCTAGGGGAGGCGGGGAGCAGTTCTTC	CASSVARGGGEQFF
-	TRBV9	-	TRBJ1-1	TGTGCCAGCAGCCTTGGGGGGGAAGGCAACACTGAAGCTTTCTTT	CASSLGGEGNTEAFF
-	TRBV7-9	once	TRBJ1-1	TGTGCCAGCAGCTTAACCTCAGGAGGCCTGGAAGCTTTCTTT	CASSLTSGGLEAFF
-	TRBV10-3	few	TRBJ1-4	TGTGCCATCAGTGAGGGGCGGGGCAGTCCTAATGAAAAACTGTTTTTT	CAISEGRGSPNEKLFF
-	TRBV14	-	TRBJ2-1	TGTGCCAGCAGCCAAGACAGGGTGGGATCCTACAATGAGCAGTTCTTC	CASSQDRVGSYNEQFF
TRBD2	TRBV4-3	once	TRBJ2-3	TGCGCCAGCAGCCAGCAGACTAGCGGGGTTAGAGATACGCAGTATTTT	CASSQQTSGVRDTQYF
-	TRBV13	-	TRBJ1-2	TGTGCCAGCAGCGGTGGGGGCAAGGGCTACACCTTC	CASSGGGKGYTF
TRBD1	TRBV6-4	medium-sized	TRBJ2-1	TGTGCCAGCAGTGGGACAGGGGGCTACAATGAGCAGTTCTTC	CASSGTGGYNEQFF
-	TRBV6-5	-	TRBJ1-5	TGTGCCAGCAGTTACTCCCCCAGTCTCAATCAGCCCCAGCATTTT	CASSYSPSLNQPQHF
-	TRBV21-1	many	TRBJ1-1	TGTGCCAGCAGCAAAACAGGGAATTCCCTATTCATGAACACTGAAGCTTTCTTT	CASSKTGNSLFMNTEAFF
-	TRBV9	-	TRBJ2-3	TGTGCCAGCAGCGTAACAGACCTCGGCACAGATACGCAGTATTTT	CASSVTDLGTDTQYF
-	TRBV25-1	-	TRBJ1-1	TGTGCCAGCAGTTTTATAGGAGGCCCCACTGAAGCTTTCTTT	CASSFIGGPTEAFF
-	TRBV19	-	TRBJ2-7	TGTGCCAGTAGTACAGGAATCTACGAGCAGTACTTC	CASSTGIYEQYF
TRBD2	TRBV29-1	-	TRBJ2-1	TGCAGCGTTGTGACTAGCGGGGGGGACTACAATGAGCAGTTCTTC	CSVVTSGGDYNEQFF
-	TRBV7-9	-	TRBJ1-2	TGTGCCAGCAGCTTCGCCCTCGAGGGCTACACCTTC	CASSFALEGYTF
TRBD2	TRBV9	-	TRBJ2-1	TGTGCCAGCAGCGTAGGGGGACTAGTGGGTGAGCAGTTCTTC	CASSVGGLVGEQFF
-	TRBV4-1	once	TRBJ1-5	TGCGCCAGCAGCCTATCAGGGGACCCCGCCGGCAATCAGCCCCAGCATTTT	CASSLSGDPAGNQPQHF
TRBD1	TRBV27	-	TRBJ2-5	TGTGCCAGCAGCCTGACAGGGGGCCTGGAGACCCAGTACTTC	CASSLTGGLETQYF
TRBD1	TRBV7-6	-	TRBJ2-7	TGTGCCAGCGGGGACAGGGCCATCTACGAGCAGTACTTC	CASGDRAIYEQYF
-	TRBV5-4	-	TRBJ2-1	TGTGCCAGCAGCTTCCCAGGGTACTACAATGAGCAGTTCTTC	CASSFPGYYNEQFF
-	TRBV7-9	-	TRBJ1-1	TGTGCCAGCAGCCAGGGGAACACTGAAGCTTTCTTT	CASSQGNTEAFF
-	TRBV6-1	medium-sized	TRBJ2-7	TGTGCCAGCAGTGAATCCCTAGAGTCCCCCTACGAGCAGTACTTC	CASSESLESPYEQYF
TRBD1	TRBV7-3	-	TRBJ2-1	TGTGCCAGCAGCTCTACCGGGACAGGGGGGGATGAGCAGTTCTTC	CASSSTGTGGDEQFF
TRBD1	TRBV6-1	few	TRBJ1-2	TGTGCCAGCAGTGAAGCCCCGGACAGGGCCTTTAACTATGGCTACACCTTC	CASSEAPDRAFNYGYTF
TRBD2	TRBV2	-	TRBJ2-1	TGTGCCAGCATCTTCGGGGCGGCTAGCGGGGATTCCTACAATGAGCAGTTCTTC	CASIFGAASGDSYNEQFF
TRBD1	TRBV27	-	TRBJ1-6	TGTGCCAGCAGTTTGGACAGGAATTTCAATTCACCCCTCCACTTT	CASSLDRNFNSPLHF
TRBD1	TRBV6-1	-	TRBJ1-1	TGTGCCAGCAGTGACTATCTATATTGGGACAGGGGGCAGGGCACTGAAGCTTTCTTT	CASSDYLYWDRGQGTEAFF
-	TRBV7-9	-	TRBJ1-4	TGTGTCACTAGAGGACGGAGCGACGCAACTAATGAAAAACTGTTTTTT	CVTRGRSDATNEKLFF
-	TRBV11-2	-	TRBJ2-5	TGTGCCAGCAGCTTAGATCTAAGCGGGGAGACCCAGTACTTC	CASSLDLSGETQYF
TRBD2	TRBV7-2	-	TRBJ2-5	TGTGCCAGCAGTCTTAGCGGGGGGCCCCAAGAGACCCAGTACTTC	CASSLSGGPQETQYF